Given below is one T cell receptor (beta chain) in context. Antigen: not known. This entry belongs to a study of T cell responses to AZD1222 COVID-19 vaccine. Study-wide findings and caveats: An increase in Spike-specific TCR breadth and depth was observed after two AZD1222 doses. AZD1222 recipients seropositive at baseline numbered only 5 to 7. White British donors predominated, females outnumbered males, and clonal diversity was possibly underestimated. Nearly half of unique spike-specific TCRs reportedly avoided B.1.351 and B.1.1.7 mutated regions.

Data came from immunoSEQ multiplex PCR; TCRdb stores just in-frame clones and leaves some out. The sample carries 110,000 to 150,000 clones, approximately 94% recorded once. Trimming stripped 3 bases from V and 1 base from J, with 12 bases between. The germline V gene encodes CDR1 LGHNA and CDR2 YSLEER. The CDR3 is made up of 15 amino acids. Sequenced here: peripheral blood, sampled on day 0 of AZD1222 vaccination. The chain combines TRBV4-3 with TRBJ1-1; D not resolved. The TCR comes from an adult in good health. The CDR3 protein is CASSQIDARNTEAFF. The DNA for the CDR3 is TGCGCCAGCAGCCAGATAGACGCCCGGAACACTGAAGCTTTCTTT.